This T cell receptor beta chain came from a study of control samples from healthy donors and cancer patients. The data were produced by immunoSEQ multiplex PCR, yet TCRdb's version contains in-frame clones alone and is incomplete. The sample carries approximately 90,000 clones, 86% recorded once. V lost 1 base and J lost 8; bases outside the gene matches: 9. The CDR3 consists of 15 residues. Germline V lookup: CDR1 GTSNPN, CDR2 SVGIG (reference sequence). Sequencing used blood. The rearrangement joins TRBV30 to TRBJ2-1; TRBD2 matches at 9 bases. This TCR was recovered from a young man in good health. CDR3 protein: CAWSGLGGGADEQFF. DNA for the CDR3: TGTGCCTGGAGTGGATTGGGCGGGGGGGCCGATGAGCAGTTCTTC.